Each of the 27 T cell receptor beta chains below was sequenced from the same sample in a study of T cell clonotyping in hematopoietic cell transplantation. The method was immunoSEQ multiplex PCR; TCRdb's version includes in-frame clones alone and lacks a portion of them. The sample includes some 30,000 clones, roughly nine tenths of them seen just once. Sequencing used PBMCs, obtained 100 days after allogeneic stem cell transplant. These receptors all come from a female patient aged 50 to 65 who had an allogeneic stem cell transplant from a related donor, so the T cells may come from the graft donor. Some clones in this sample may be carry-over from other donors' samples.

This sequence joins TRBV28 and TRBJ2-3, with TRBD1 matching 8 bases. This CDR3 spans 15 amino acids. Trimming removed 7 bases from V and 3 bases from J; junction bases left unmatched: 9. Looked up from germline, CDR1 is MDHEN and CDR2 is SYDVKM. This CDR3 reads CASTGQGWATDTQYF. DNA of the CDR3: TGTGCCAGCACCGGACAGGGCTGGGCTACAGATACGCAGTATTTT.

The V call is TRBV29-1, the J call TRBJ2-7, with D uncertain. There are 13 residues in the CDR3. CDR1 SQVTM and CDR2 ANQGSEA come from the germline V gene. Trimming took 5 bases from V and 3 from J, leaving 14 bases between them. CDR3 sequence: CSVHYGPGYEQYF. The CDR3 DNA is TGCAGCGTTCACTACGGACCGGGCTACGAGCAGTACTTC.

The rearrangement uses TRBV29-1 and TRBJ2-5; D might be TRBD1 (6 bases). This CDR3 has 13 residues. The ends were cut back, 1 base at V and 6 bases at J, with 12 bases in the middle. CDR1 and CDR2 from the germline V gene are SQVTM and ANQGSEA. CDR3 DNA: TGCAGCGTTGAAGGGGACGGGACAAAGACCCAGTACTTC. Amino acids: CSVEGDGTKTQYF.

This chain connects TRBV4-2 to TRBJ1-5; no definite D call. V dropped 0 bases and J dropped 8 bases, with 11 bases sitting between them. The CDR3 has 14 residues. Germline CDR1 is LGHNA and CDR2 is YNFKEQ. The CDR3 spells CASSQDGDWEPQHF. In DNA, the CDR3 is TGTGCCAGCAGCCAAGATGGGGATTGGGAGCCCCAGCATTTT.

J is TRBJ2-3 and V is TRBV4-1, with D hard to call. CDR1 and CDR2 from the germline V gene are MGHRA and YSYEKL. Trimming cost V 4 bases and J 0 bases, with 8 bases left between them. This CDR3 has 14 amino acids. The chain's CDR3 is CASSPGLSTDTQYF. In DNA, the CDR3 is TGCGCCAGCAGCCCTGGCCTTAGCACAGATACGCAGTATTTT.

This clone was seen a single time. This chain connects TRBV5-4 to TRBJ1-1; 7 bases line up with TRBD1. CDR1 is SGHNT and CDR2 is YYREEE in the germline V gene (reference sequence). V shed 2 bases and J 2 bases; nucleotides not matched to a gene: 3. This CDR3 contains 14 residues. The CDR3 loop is CASSFYRGNTEAFF. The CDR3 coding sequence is TGTGCCAGCAGCTTCTACAGGGGTAACACTGAAGCTTTCTTT.

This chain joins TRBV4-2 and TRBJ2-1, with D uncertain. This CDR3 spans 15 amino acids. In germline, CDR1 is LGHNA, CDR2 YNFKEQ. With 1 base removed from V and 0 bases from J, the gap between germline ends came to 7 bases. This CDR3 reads CASSQAGSSYNEQFF. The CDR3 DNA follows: TGTGCCAGCAGCCAAGCGGGCAGCTCCTACAATGAGCAGTTCTTC.

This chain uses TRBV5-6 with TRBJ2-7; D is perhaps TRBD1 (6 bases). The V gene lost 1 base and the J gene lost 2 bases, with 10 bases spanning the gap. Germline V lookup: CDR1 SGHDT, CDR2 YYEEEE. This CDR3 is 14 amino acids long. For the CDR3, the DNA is TGTGCCAGCAGCTTGACAGGGTTTCCCTACGAGCAGTACTTC. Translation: CASSLTGFPYEQYF.

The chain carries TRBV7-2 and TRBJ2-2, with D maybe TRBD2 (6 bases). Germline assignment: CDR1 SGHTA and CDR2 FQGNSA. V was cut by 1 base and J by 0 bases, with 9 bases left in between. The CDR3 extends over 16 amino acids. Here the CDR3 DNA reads TGTGCCAGCAGCTTAGATGGGACTGCGAACACCGGGGAGCTGTTTTTT. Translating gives CASSLDGTANTGELFF.

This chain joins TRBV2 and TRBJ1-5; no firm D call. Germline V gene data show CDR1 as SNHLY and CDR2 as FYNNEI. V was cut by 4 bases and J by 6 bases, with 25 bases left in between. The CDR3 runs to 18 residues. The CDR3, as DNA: TGTGCCAGCAGTGTCGGTAAAGGGCTGCTGAGCTGGGCTCAGCCCCAGCATTTT. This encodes CASSVGKGLLSWAQPQHF.

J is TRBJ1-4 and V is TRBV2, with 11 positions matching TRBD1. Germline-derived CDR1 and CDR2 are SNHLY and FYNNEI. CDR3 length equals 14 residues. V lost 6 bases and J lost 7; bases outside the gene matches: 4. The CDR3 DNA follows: TGTGCCAGCAGCTCGGACAGGGGGCGTGAAAAACTGTTTTTT. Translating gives CASSSDRGREKLFF.

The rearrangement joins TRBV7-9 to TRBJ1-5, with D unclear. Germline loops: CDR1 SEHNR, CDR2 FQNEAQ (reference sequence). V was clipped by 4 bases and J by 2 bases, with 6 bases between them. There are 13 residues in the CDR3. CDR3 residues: CASSSGGNQPQHF. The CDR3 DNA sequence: TGTGCCAGCAGCTCCGGGGGCAATCAGCCCCAGCATTTT.

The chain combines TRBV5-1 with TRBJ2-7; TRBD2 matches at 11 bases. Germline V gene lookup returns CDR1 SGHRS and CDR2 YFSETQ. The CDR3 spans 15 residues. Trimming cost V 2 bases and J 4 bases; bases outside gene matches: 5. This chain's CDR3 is CASSLGTSGDYEQYF. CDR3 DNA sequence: TGCGCCAGCAGCTTAGGGACTAGCGGAGATTACGAGCAGTACTTC.

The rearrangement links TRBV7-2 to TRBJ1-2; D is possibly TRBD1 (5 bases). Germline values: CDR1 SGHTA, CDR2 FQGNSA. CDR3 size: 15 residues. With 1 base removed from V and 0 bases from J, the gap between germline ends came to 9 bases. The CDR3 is CASSLDPGANYGYTF. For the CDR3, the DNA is TGTGCCAGCAGCTTAGATCCGGGGGCTAACTATGGCTACACCTTC.

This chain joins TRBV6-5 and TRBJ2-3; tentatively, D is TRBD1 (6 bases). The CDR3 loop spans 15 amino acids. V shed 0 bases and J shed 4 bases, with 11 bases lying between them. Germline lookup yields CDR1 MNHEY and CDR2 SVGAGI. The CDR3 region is CASSYSKQGPDTQYF. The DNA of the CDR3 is TGTGCCAGCAGTTACTCGAAACAGGGCCCAGATACGCAGTATTTT.

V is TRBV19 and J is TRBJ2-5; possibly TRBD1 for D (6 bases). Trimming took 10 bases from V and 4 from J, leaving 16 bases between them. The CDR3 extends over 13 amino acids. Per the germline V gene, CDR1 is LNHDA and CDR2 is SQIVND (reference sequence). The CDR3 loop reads CATTTGTGETQYF. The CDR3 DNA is TGTGCCACCACGACAGGAACGGGAGAGACCCAGTACTTC.

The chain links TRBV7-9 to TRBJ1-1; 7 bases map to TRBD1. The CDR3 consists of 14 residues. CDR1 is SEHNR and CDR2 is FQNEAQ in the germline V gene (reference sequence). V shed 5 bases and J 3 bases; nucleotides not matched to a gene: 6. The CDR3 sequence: CASSRGGRDTEAFF. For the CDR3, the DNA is TGTGCCAGCAGCCGAGGGGGCCGGGACACTGAAGCTTTCTTT.

The DNA for the CDR3 is TGTGCCAGTAGGGACACCAGCACAGATACGCAGTATTTT. Encoded protein: CASRDTSTDTQYF. This rearrangement joins TRBV19 to TRBJ2-3, with D tentatively TRBD1 (5 bases). The CDR3 contains 13 residues. Germline CDR1 is LNHDA and CDR2 is SQIVND (reference sequence). The germline V and J ends were trimmed by 6 bases and 0 bases, with 7 bases remaining between them.

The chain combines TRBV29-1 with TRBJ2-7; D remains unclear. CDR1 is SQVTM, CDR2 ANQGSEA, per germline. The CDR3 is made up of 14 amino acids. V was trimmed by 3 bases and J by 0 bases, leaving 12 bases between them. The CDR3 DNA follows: TGCAGCGTTGAGGACCGGCAGGCCTCCTACGAGCAGTACTTC. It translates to CSVEDRQASYEQYF.

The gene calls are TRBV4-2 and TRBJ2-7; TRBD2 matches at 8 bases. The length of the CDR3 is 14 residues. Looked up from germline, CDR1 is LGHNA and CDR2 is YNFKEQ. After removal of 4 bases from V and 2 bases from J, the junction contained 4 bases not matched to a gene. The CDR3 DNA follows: TGTGCCAGCAGCCTAAGCGGGGGCCCCTACGAGCAGTACTTC. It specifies CASSLSGGPYEQYF.

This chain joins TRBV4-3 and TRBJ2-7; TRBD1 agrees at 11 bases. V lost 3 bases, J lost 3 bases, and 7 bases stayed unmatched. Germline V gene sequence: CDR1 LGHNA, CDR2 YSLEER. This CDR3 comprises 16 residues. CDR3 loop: CASSQLGGTGGYEQYF. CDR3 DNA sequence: TGCGCCAGCAGCCAGCTTGGGGGGACAGGGGGCTACGAGCAGTACTTC.

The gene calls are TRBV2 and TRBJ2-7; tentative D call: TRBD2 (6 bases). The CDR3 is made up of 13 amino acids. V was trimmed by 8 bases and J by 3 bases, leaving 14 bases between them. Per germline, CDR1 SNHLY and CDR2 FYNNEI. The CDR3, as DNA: TGTGCCAGCCAATCGGGGGTCCTCTACGAGCAGTACTTC. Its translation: CASQSGVLYEQYF.

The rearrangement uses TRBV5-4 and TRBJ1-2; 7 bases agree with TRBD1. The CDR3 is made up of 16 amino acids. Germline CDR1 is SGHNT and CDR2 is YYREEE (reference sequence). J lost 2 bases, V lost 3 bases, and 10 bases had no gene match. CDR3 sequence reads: CASSSPQGTANYGYTF. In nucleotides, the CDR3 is TGTGCCAGCAGCTCCCCACAGGGGACCGCAAACTATGGCTACACCTTC. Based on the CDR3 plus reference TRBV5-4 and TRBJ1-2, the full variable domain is ETGVTQSPTHLIKTRGQQVTLRCSSQSGHNTVSWYQQALGQGPQFIFQYYREEENGRGNFPPRFSGLQFPNYSSELNVNALELDDSALYLCASSSPQGTANYGYTFGSGTRLTVV.

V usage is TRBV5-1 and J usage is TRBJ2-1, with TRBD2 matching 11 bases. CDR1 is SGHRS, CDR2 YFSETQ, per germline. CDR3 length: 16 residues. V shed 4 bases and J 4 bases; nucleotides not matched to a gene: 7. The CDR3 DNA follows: TGCGCCAGCAGCACTGGACTAGCGGGCTTGTACAATGAGCAGTTCTTC. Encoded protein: CASSTGLAGLYNEQFF.

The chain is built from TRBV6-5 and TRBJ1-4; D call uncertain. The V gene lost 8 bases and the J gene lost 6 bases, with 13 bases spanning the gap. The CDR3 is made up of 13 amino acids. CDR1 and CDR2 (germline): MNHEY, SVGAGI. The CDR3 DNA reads TGTGCCAGCTCCCTATTGGGTGATGAAAAACTGTTTTTT. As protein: CASSLLGDEKLFF.

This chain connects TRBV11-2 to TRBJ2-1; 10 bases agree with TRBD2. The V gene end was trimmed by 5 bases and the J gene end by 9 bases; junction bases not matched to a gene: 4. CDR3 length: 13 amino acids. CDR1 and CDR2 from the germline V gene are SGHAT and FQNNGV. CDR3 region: CASSLGLAPEQFF. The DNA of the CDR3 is TGTGCCAGCAGCCTGGGACTAGCGCCTGAGCAGTTCTTC.

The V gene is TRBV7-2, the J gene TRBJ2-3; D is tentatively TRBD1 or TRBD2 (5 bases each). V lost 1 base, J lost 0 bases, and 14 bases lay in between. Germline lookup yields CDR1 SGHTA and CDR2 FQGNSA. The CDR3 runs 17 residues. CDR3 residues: CASSLGFGAYSTDTQYF. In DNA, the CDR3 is TGTGCCAGCAGCTTAGGATTCGGGGCATATAGCACAGATACGCAGTATTTT.